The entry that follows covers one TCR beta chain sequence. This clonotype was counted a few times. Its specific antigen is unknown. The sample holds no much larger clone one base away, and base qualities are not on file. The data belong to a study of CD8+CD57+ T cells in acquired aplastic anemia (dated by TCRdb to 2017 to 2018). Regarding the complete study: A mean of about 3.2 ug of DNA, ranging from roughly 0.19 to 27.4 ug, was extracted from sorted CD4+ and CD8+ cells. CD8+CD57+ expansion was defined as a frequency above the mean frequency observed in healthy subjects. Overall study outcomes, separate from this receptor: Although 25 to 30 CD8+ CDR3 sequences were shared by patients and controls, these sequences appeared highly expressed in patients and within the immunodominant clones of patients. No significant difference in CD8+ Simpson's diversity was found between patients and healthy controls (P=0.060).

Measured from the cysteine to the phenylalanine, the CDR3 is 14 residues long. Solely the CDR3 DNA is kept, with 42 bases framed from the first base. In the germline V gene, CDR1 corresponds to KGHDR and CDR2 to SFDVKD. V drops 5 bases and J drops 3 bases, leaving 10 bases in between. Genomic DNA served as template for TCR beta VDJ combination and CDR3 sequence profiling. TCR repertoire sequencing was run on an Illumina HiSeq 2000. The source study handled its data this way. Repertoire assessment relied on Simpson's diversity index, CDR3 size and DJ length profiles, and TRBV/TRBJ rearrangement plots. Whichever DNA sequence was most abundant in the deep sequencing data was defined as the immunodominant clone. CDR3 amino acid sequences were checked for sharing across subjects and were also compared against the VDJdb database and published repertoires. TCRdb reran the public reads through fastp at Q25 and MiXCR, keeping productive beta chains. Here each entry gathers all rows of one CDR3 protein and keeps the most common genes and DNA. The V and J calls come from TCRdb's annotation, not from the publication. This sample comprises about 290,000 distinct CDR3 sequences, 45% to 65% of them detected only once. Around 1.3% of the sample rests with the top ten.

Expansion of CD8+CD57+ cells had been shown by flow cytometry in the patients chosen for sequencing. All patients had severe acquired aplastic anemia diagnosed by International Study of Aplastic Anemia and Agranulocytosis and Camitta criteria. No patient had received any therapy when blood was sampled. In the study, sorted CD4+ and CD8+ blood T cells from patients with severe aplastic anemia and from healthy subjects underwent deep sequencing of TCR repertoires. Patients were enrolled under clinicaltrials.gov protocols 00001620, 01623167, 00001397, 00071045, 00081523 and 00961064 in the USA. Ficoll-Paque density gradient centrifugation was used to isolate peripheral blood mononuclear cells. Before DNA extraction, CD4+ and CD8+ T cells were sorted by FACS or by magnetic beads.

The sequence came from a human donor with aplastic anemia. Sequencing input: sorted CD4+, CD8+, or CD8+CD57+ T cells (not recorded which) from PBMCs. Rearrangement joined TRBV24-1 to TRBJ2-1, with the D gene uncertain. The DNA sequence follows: TGTGCCACCAGTGGAATGACGGACTACAATGAGCAGTTCTTC. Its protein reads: CATSGMTDYNEQFF.